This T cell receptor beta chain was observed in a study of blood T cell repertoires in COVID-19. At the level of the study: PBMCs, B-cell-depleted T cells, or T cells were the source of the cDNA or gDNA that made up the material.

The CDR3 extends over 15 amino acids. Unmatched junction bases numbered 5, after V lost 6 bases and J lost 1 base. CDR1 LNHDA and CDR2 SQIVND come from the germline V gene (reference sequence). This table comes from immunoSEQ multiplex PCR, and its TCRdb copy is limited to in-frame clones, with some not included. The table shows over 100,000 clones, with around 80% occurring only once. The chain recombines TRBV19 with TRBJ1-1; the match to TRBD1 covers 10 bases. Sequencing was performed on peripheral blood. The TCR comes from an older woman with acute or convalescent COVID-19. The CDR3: CASSWGQGRNTEAFF. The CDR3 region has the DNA TGTGCCAGTAGCTGGGGACAGGGGAGGAACACTGAAGCTTTCTTT. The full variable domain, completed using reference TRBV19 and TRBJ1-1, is DGGITQSPKYLFRKEGQNVTLSCEQNLNHDAMYWYRQDPGQGLRLIYYSQIVNDFQKGDIAEGYSVSREKKESFPLTVTSAQKNPTAFYLCASSWGQGRNTEAFFGQGTRLTVV.